The 10 T cell receptor beta chains reported below all come from one sample, sequenced in a study of T cell clusters in autoimmune cytopenias. Multiplex touch-down PCR amplified TRB using TRB-A and TRB-B pools in one tube. TCRdb reprocessed the multiplex PCR reads and keeps a single row for each CDR3 protein, giving no DNA. The table gives 6,800 or so distinct CDR3 sequences; the top ten clones make up 9.9% of it. TRB amplification used 250 ng of peripheral blood genomic DNA. Another study also made use of these data, one on T cell repertoires in aging, cancer and after chemotherapy.

The sequencing sample was made of peripheral blood. These receptors were collected from a human donor in good health.

This clonotype is called medium-sized based on its frequency. CDR3 residues: CASSRGLPVANEKLFF. V is TRBV19 and J is TRBJ1-4. The CDR3 consists of 16 residues. Germline V lookup: CDR1 LNHDA, CDR2 SQIVND (reference sequence).

The V gene is TRBV6-6, the J gene TRBJ2-2; lacking DNA, the TRBD1 call made by TCRdb goes unchecked. Germline lookup yields CDR1 MNHNY and CDR2 SVGAGI (reference sequence). The CDR3 has 15 residues. The CDR3 loop is CASSPGQGNTGELFF.

This clonotype is called medium-sized based on its frequency. J is TRBJ2-1 and V is TRBV27; TCRdb lists TRBD2, though no DNA is available to test this call. The CDR3 loop spans 15 amino acids. The germline CDR1 and CDR2 sequences are MNHEY and SMNVEV (reference sequence). The CDR3 is CASRPGLAGPNEQFF.

The chain couples TRBV15 to TRBJ1-1. Looked up from germline, CDR1 is LNHNV and CDR2 is YYDKDF (reference sequence). This CDR3 has 14 amino acids. CDR3 in amino acids: CATSGRAPDTEAFF.

This chain links TRBV5-1 with TRBJ2-7; the D gene TCRdb calls, TRBD1, cannot be checked with no DNA. CDR1 and CDR2 (germline): SGHRS, YFSETQ. The CDR3 is made up of 15 amino acids. Here the CDR3 reads CASSAGQGPTYEQYF.

By frequency, this clonotype registers medium-sized (0.01 to 0.1%). The chain employs TRBV27 and TRBJ2-3; TCRdb designates TRBD2, a call that cannot be tested without DNA. This CDR3 region has 16 residues. The V gene's germline CDR1 is MNHEY and CDR2 SMNVEV (reference sequence). The CDR3 is CASSLAGGTSTDTQYF.

V usage is TRBV5-4 and J usage is TRBJ2-5; TCRdb picks TRBD1, but there is no DNA to check that call. Germline V gives CDR1 SGHNT, CDR2 YYREEE (reference sequence). This CDR3 is 13 amino acids long. CDR3 loop: CASSFKGGETQYF. The whole variable domain, remainder taken from reference TRBV5-4 and TRBJ2-5, is ETGVTQSPTHLIKTRGQQVTLRCSSQSGHNTVSWYQQALGQGPQFIFQYYREEENGRGNFPPRFSGLQFPNYSSELNVNALELDDSALYLCASSFKGGETQYFGPGTRLLVL.

The rearrangement uses TRBV12-3 or TRBV12-4 and TRBJ1-1. The CDR3 spans 15 residues. CDR3 loop: CASSSDTGWDTEAFF.

V gene TRBV19 combines with J gene TRBJ1-4. The V gene's germline CDR1 is LNHDA and CDR2 SQIVND (reference sequence). This CDR3 region has 13 residues. The CDR3 sequence is CAVRDHLNEKLFF.

The chain uses TRBV7-2 and TRBJ2-2; TCRdb gives TRBD1 as the D gene, but with no DNA this cannot be confirmed. CDR3 length: 16 residues. Germline CDR1 is SGHTA and CDR2 is FQGNSA. CDR3 in amino acids: CASSLVGAANTGELFF.